This TCR beta chain appears in the sequencing data of a study of T cell changes during pregnancy in multiple sclerosis. In the case of this clone: The identical CDR3 is also encoded by other nucleotide sequences in the sample.

This CDR3 region has 15 residues. Germline V CDR1 and CDR2: MNHEY, SMNVEV (reference sequence). V was pared by 0 bases and J by 0 bases, with 0 bases of the junction left unmatched. Profiling relied on immunoSEQ multiplex PCR, and the TCRdb table lists in-frame clones only, not all of them. The sample carries 39,000 or so clones, almost 95% recorded once. This TCR was recovered from a female donor with multiple sclerosis, enrolled in a pregnancy study. Sample: CD8+ T cells from peripheral blood mononuclear cells, taken in the third trimester of pregnancy. The chain joins TRBV27 to TRBJ2-7; 9 bases match TRBD2. This CDR3 is CASSLSSGSSYEQYF. DNA of the CDR3: TGTGCCAGCAGTTTATCTAGCGGGAGCTCCTACGAGCAGTACTTC.